The source of this T cell receptor beta chain is a study of blood T cell repertoires in COVID-19. Study-level background: Samples taken during acute and convalescent COVID-19 were collected in the United States, Italy and Spain. The cDNA or gDNA used as material had been derived from T cells, B-cell-depleted T cells, or PBMCs.

There are 14 residues in the CDR3. Germline V gene lookup returns CDR1 MNHNY and CDR2 SVGAGI (reference sequence). V was trimmed by 6 bases and J by 5 bases, leaving 16 bases between them. In the authors' methods: Counts of nucleated cells, estimated from reference gene primer amplification, were obtained. The protocol was immunoSEQ multiplex PCR, while the TCRdb copy is restricted to in-frame clones and leaves out a portion. V and J calls plus clone size are reproduced from that table; the DNA served to infer D and trimming. The repertoire holds about 240,000 clones, with more than 75% as singletons.

The source material was peripheral blood. This chain joins TRBV6-6 and TRBJ1-1; D might be TRBD1 (6 bases). The receptor was isolated from a woman between 70 and 85 years old with active or convalescent COVID-19. The CDR3 nucleotides read TGTGCCAGCAGAGAGATTAACCAGGGGACTGAAGCTTTCTTT. Amino acid sequence: CASREINQGTEAFF.